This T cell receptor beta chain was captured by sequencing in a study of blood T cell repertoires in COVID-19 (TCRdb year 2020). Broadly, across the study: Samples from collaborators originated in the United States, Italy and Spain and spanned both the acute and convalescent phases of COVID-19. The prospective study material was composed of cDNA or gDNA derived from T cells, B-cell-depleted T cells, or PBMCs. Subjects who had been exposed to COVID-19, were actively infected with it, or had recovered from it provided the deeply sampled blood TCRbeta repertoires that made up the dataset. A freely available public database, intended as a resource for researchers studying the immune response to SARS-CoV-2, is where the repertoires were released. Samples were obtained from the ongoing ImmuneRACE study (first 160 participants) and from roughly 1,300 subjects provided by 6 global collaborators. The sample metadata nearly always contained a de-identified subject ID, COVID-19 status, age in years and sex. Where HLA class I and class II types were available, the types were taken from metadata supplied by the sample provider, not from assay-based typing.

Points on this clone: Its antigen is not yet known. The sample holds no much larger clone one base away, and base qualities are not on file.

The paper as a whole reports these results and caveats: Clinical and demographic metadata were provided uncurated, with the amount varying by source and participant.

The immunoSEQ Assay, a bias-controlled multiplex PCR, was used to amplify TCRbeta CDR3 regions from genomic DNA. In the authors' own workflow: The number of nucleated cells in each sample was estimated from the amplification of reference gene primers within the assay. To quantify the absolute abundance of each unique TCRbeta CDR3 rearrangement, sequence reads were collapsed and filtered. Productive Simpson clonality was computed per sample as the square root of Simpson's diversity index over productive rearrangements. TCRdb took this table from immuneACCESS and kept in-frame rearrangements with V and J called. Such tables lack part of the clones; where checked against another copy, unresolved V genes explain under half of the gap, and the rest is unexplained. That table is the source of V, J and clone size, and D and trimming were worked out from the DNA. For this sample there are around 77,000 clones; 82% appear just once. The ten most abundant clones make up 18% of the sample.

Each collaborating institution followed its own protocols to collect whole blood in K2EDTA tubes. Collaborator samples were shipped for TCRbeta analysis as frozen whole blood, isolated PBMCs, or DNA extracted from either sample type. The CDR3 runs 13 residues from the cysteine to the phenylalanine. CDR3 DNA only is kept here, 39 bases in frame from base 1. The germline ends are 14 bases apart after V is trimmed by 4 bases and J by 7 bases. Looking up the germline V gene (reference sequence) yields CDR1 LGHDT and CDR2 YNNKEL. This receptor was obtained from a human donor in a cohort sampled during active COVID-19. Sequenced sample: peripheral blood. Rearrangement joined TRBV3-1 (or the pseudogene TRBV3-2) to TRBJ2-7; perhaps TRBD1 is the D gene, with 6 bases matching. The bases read TGTGCCAGCAGCCGGCTGGACAGTCTTGAGCAGTACTTC. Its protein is CASSRLDSLEQYF.